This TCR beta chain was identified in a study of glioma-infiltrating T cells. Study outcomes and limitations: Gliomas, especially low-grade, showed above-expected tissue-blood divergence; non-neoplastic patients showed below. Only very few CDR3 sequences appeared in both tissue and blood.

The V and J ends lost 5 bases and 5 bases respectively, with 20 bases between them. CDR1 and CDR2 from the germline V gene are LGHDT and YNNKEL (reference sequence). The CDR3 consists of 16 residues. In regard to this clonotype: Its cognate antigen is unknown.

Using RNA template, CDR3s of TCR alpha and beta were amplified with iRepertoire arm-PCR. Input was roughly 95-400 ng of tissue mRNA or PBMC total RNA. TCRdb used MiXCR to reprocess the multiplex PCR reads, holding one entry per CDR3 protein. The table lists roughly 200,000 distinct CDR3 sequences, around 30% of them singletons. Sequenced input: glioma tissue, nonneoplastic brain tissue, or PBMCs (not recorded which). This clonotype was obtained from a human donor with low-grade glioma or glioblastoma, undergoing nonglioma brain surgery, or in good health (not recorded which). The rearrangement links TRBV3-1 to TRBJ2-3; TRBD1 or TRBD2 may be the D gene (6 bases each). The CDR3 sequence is CASSLSPGARQDTQYF. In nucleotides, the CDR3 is TGTGCCAGCAGCTTGAGTCCGGGGGCGCGTCAAGATACGCAGTATTTT.